One T cell receptor (beta chain) is described in this entry. Its antigen is unknown. This sample stems from a study of T cell repertoires in aging, cancer and after chemotherapy. Study at large: Pre- and post-chemotherapy samples were paired from chronic lymphocytic leukemia patients treated with fludarabine- or bendamustine-based regimens.

Study conclusions and caveats: These repertoire data do not allow conclusions about immunological memory after chemotherapy. Thymic emigration or peripheral T cell expansion may be impaired by lymphoid organ infiltration in hematological cancer. Compared with age-matched healthy donors, untreated hematological or solid cancer patients showed higher blood TCR clonality.

Peripheral blood genomic DNA, not sorted cells or RNA, was the template. The CDR3 has 11 amino acids. Trimming took off 11 bases at V and 7 bases at J, with 15 bases between the two ends. CDR1 is MNHEY, CDR2 SMNVEV, per germline (reference sequence). Multiplex touch-down PCR with TRB-A/B primers amplified rearranged V-D-J TRB sequences. TCRdb called the multiplex PCR reads again in MiXCR, with one record for every CDR3 protein. The table has 4,900 or so distinct CDR3 sequences, about 35% seen once. The chain carries TRBV27 and TRBJ2-7; D possibly uses TRBD1 or TRBD2 (6 bases each). Sequencing used blood. The receptor's source is a human donor with a blood cancer. This CDR3 reads CAAWGAREQYF. In nucleotides, the CDR3 is TGTGCCGCATGGGGGGCGCGGGAGCAGTACTTC.